Included here is one T cell receptor (beta chain) sequence, with context. This clone was seen more than once but under ten times. The specificity of this receptor is unknown. No per-base quality is available; no much larger clone lies one base away. The source of the sample is a study of cytomegalovirus exposure and HLA in healthy donors (dated by TCRdb to about 2017). As for the study more broadly: An earlier analysis of several hundred of the donors reported roughly 300 Gb of sequence data and around 100 million unique TCR beta sequences obtained from some 200 million T cells. The study aimed to test whether cataloging public T cell receptors could reveal signatures of past pathogen exposure. Of the roughly 390 genotyped donors, over 70% fell in the genetic ancestry cluster associated with self-reported Caucasian donors. An early release covering about 600 HLA-typed donors comprised approximately 290 gigabases of sequencing data and around 85 million unique TCR sequences. Four to six DR-DQ haplotypes were handled as single units for association and clustering because linkage in the cohort was strong. The T cell repertoires of under 750 subjects were profiled by immunosequencing and related to cytomegalovirus serostatus. A separate validation cohort of approximately 120 different subjects was used in addition to the roughly 670-subject first cohort. The later analysis used no new phenotypic data to find candidate immune exposures, relying instead on TCR beta sequences and their occurrence across donors. Genome-wide SNP genotypes for about three fifths of the 666 donors were used in a later genetic analysis, which treated that subset as a discovery cohort. The number of typed donors differed by locus: roughly 620-630 for A, B, C, DRB1 and DQB1; 522 for DQA1; around 580 for DPA1; and roughly 450 for DPB1. In an earlier analysis of about 590 of the donors, high-throughput TCR beta sequencing was used to judge whether each TCR beta V gene segment behaved as functional or pseudogenic. Every discovery cohort repertoire had been produced on one sequencing platform. Donor age, sex, ethnicity and CMV serostatus were collected together with the repertoire data. In a later analysis, previously published TCR beta repertoires from 550 to 700 donors were re-analyzed and high-resolution HLA genotyping was added so that TCR occurrence patterns could be studied. To predict cytomegalovirus infection status, the study combined high-throughput TCR immunosequencing, statistical association of individual TCRs with disease status, and machine learning. Among some 400 genotyped donors of the cohort, an average of roughly 240,000 unique TCR beta nucleotide sequences were sequenced per donor, roughly 18% of them non-productive. Both class I and class II loci were covered by HLA typing, at four-digit resolution. Here is what the overall study found, with its caveats: Because counts were too low, roughly 17 rarely observed V segments, including chromosome 9 orphons, were left out of the earlier analysis of some 600 of the donors. Because HLA typing was missing for some donors at each locus, association tests included only the typed subset. Only TCR beta chains were sequenced in this cohort, and the absence of alpha or paired-chain data limited detectable features. In both the original and validation cohorts, the classifier was reported to diagnose cytomegalovirus status with high specificity and sensitivity. A later analysis found that HLA-associated TCR beta chains were more clonally expanded and had lower generation probabilities than equally common non-associated chains. In an earlier analysis of more than 500 of the donors, most TCR beta V segments appeared in productive rearrangements about 87% or about 30% of the time, broadly matching IMGT annotations. Some IMGT-functional V segments, including TRBV6-2 and TRBV6-3, could not be told apart with the 87-base-pair reads, so those segments were excluded. A further reported finding was that TCR beta sequences accurately predicted the HLA-A and HLA-B alleles for most subjects in the first cohort. A later genetic analysis associated a missense DCLRE1C variant with V-gene and J-gene trimming of TCR beta chains, and an independent cohort replicated the association. The only immune exposure information available for the cohort was CMV serostatus. In a later genetic analysis, fewer N-insertions in productive TCRs were reported among donors in an Asian-associated ancestry cluster than the approximately 710-donor mean. Correlated functional status among segregating V segments might be attributable to linkage disequilibrium, but an unknown experimental factor could not be ruled out. Strong co-occurrence of HLA alleles, especially DR and DQ, made assigning TCR associations to individual alleles difficult. A later analysis associated roughly 17,000 TCR beta sequences with specific HLA alleles at a false discovery rate of 0.05. According to a later analysis, parvovirus B19, influenza, CMV and Epstein-Barr virus appeared linked to several top co-occurrence clusters. A few of the identified cytomegalovirus-associated TCR beta chains were confirmed in vitro to be specific for cytomegalovirus antigens. A later analysis found that TCR association rates varied across HLA loci, with DRB1 alleles showing the most associated TCRs and HLA-C alleles the fewest. According to the authors, the approach could potentially be generalized to other disease states and immunological phenotypes. Sequencing depth was assumed to be roughly uniform across donors in the presence/absence analyses, though that assumption may not hold. A later analysis found that most CMV-associated TCR beta chains appeared HLA-restricted, with HLA associations seemingly driven largely by CMV exposure. In the study, 150 to 200 TCR beta chains were listed as associated with cytomegalovirus. Across donors, most TCR sequences were observed very rarely, whereas some public TCRs were present in many individuals. A cluster of highly shared sequence variants was judged likely to be a technical artifact of the sequencing pipeline.

The CDR3 spans 16 residues, from the cysteine through the phenylalanine. Only the CDR3 DNA stays, 48 bases, in frame from base 1. The germline V and J ends show losses of 8 bases and 3 bases respectively, and no gene match explains 11 bases of the junction. CDR1 SNHLY and CDR2 FYNNEI were looked up in the germline V gene. Libraries were built with the immunoSEQ multiplex PCR assay. A mixture of 60 forward primers for TCR Vbeta segments and 13 reverse primers for TCR Jbeta segments was used in the multiplex PCR. The CDR3 region of rearranged TCR beta genes was amplified from genomic DNA with a multiplex PCR assay. On the Illumina HiSeq System, the amplified TCR beta libraries were sequenced as 87-base-pair reads. The original pipeline was this. A later analysis tallied 70 million to 100 million unique TCR beta chains across the 600 to 700 repertoires, and about 12 million of those chains were shared by two or more donors. Raw reads were error-corrected and collapsed into unique sequences by a nearest-neighbor algorithm in which closely related sequences were merged to remove PCR and sequencing errors. To assign V, D and J gene segments, CDR3 sequences were aligned to IMGT reference sequences. For a sequence to be retained, a match of at least six nucleotides to both a V gene segment and a J gene segment was required. A rearrangement counted as productive if the CDR3 had no stop codons and remained in frame with V and J, and every other rearrangement counted as non-productive. Following IMGT convention, CDR3 was defined as the stretch from the second conserved V-encoded cysteine to the conserved J-encoded phenylalanine. The earlier analysis of about 590 of the donors excluded sequences that lacked an unambiguous match to a single V gene segment. An earlier analysis of around 600 of the donors classified V segments as functional when productive rearrangements were above 56.7% and as segregating when the standard deviation between donors was above 5%. A statistical classification framework was built for diagnosing cytomegalovirus status from the catalog of TCR beta chain sequences. A later analysis assigned V and J genes by comparing TCR nucleotide sequences with IMGT/GENE-DB human TR gene sequences. A later analysis assigned CDR3 sequences and most-parsimonious VDJ recombination scenarios with the TCRdist pipeline. In a later analysis, each TCR beta chain was defined by its CDR3 amino acid sequence together with its V-gene family, and reads lacking a unique V-gene family were excluded. In a later analysis, 450 to 600 highly shared, low-generation-probability nucleotide sequences were removed to address suspected cross-contamination and a sequencing artifact. In a later analysis, a clonal expansion index for each public chain was calculated from normalized within-repertoire ranks of inferred template counts. In a later analysis, generation probabilities were computed using a VDJ recombination model fitted to out-of-frame rearrangements, and the results were checked against IGoR. Hypergeometric tests were used in a later analysis to score TCR-TCR, TCR-HLA and TCR-CMV co-occurrence, with a repertoire-size bias correction applied to the TCR pairs. False discovery rates were estimated in a later analysis by permuting HLA or CMV assignments 20 times. In a later analysis, co-occurring TCRs were grouped using DBSCAN, with TCRdist sequence similarity added in when clustering inside HLA-allele-positive subsets. Co-occurrence clustering excluded repertoires with fewer than 30,000 or more than 120,000 public chains, plus five with anomalous nucleotide sharing. The table comes from immuneACCESS by way of TCRdb, which keeps in-frame sequences with V and J called. Part of the clones is missing from these tables; in studies checked, under half for an unresolved V gene and the rest for unknown reasons. That table is the source of V, J and clone size, and D and trimming were worked out from the DNA. The sample table contains 95,000 to 130,000 clones; only one count was recorded for roughly 70% of them. The ten top clones hold around 1.6% of the sample.

In total, approximately 610 healthy bone marrow donors made up the cohort. Cohort members were all nominally healthy when sampled, although unrecorded immune exposures were likely present. The donor tested CMV seronegative and was one of the 352 seronegative cohort members. A peripheral blood sample was collected from each donor, and TCR beta sequencing was performed on peripheral blood mononuclear cells. The Qiagen DNeasy Blood Extraction Kit was used to extract genomic DNA from the blood cell samples. This clonotype originated in a woman aged 18-35 years in good health and CMV-seronegative. The rearranged segments are TRBV2 and TRBJ2-2; 8 middle bases align to TRBD1. What was sequenced was PBMCs. The CDR3: CASLLLQGADTGELFF. DNA sequence: TGTGCCAGCCTTCTTTTGCAGGGGGCGGACACCGGGGAGCTGTTTTTT.